These T cell receptor beta chains were read from a single sample in a study of T cell responses to AZD1222 COVID-19 vaccine. TCRdb keeps only in-frame clones here, not all; method: immunoSEQ multiplex PCR. Counted here are over 150,000 clones, almost 90% occurring once; the ten biggest clones make up roughly 0.5%. Here the sequenced sample was peripheral blood, taken on day 0 of AZD1222 vaccination. Every receptor here comes from an adult in good health. CDR3s leave out the opening cysteine and the closing phenylalanine or tryptophan. The order of the fields is CDR3 protein, clone size, D gene, V gene, J gene. The D gene is left open where the match is weak. Rows may omit the clone size; those that give it use once, few, many or a size class.

CDR3aa: ASSSGREAYEQY; abundance: NA; d_gene: TRBD2; v_gene: TRBV11-2; j_gene: TRBJ2-7
CDR3aa: ASSATSGTTDTQY; abundance: NA; d_gene: TRBD2; v_gene: TRBV9; j_gene: TRBJ2-3
CDR3aa: ASSLGDRFSNYGYT; abundance: NA; d_gene: NA; v_gene: TRBV5-1; j_gene: TRBJ1-2
CDR3aa: ASSKDSAYEQY; abundance: NA; d_gene: NA; v_gene: TRBV6-2/TRBV6-3; j_gene: TRBJ2-7
CDR3aa: ASSRTGTTYEQY; abundance: NA; d_gene: NA; v_gene: TRBV5-6; j_gene: TRBJ2-7
CDR3aa: ASTDLGGDYGYT; abundance: NA; d_gene: NA; v_gene: TRBV6-5; j_gene: TRBJ1-2
CDR3aa: ASSYGGRGETQY; abundance: NA; d_gene: TRBD2; v_gene: TRBV27; j_gene: TRBJ2-5
CDR3aa: ASSPGPFNTEAF; abundance: NA; d_gene: NA; v_gene: TRBV6-5; j_gene: TRBJ1-1
CDR3aa: ASGPLSYGYT; abundance: NA; d_gene: NA; v_gene: TRBV30; j_gene: TRBJ1-2
CDR3aa: ASSISGVTYEQY; abundance: NA; d_gene: TRBD2; v_gene: TRBV5-6; j_gene: TRBJ2-7
CDR3aa: ASSLGQLSNQPQH; abundance: NA; d_gene: TRBD1; v_gene: TRBV5-6; j_gene: TRBJ1-5
CDR3aa: ASNRGGSYGYT; abundance: NA; d_gene: NA; v_gene: TRBV7-9; j_gene: TRBJ1-2
CDR3aa: ASIGTGSDEAF; abundance: NA; d_gene: NA; v_gene: TRBV10-2; j_gene: TRBJ1-1
CDR3aa: ASSLVAGGPYEQY; abundance: NA; d_gene: TRBD2; v_gene: TRBV5-1; j_gene: TRBJ2-7
CDR3aa: ASSPGAGGAYEQY; abundance: NA; d_gene: TRBD2; v_gene: TRBV18; j_gene: TRBJ2-7
CDR3aa: ASSQMRNTEAF; abundance: NA; d_gene: NA; v_gene: TRBV3-1/TRBV3-2; j_gene: TRBJ1-1
CDR3aa: ASSLRNTYEQY; abundance: NA; d_gene: NA; v_gene: TRBV11-2; j_gene: TRBJ2-7
CDR3aa: ASSLVAGGYEQY; abundance: NA; d_gene: TRBD2; v_gene: TRBV28; j_gene: TRBJ2-7
CDR3aa: ASSLGGRVYEQY; abundance: NA; d_gene: TRBD2; v_gene: TRBV11-2; j_gene: TRBJ2-7
CDR3aa: ASSRHGADTQY; abundance: NA; d_gene: NA; v_gene: TRBV3-1/TRBV3-2; j_gene: TRBJ2-3
CDR3aa: ASKTGQGAYNEQF; abundance: NA; d_gene: TRBD1; v_gene: TRBV3-1/TRBV3-2; j_gene: TRBJ2-1
CDR3aa: ASSFTTTSLSYEQY; abundance: NA; d_gene: NA; v_gene: TRBV19; j_gene: TRBJ2-7
CDR3aa: ASSPTEGIHGYT; abundance: NA; d_gene: NA; v_gene: TRBV9; j_gene: TRBJ1-2
CDR3aa: ATGGPTTAF; abundance: NA; d_gene: NA; v_gene: TRBV12-3/TRBV12-4; j_gene: TRBJ1-1
CDR3aa: AWTGTNYGYT; abundance: once; d_gene: NA; v_gene: TRBV30; j_gene: TRBJ1-2
CDR3aa: AWTADFRDSPLH; abundance: once; d_gene: NA; v_gene: TRBV30; j_gene: TRBJ1-6
CDR3aa: ASSLVGVEQY; abundance: once; d_gene: NA; v_gene: TRBV7-8; j_gene: TRBJ2-7
CDR3aa: ASSEALAGLAEAF; abundance: NA; d_gene: NA; v_gene: TRBV6-1; j_gene: TRBJ1-1
CDR3aa: ATSDHRGVGYT; abundance: once; d_gene: TRBD1; v_gene: TRBV24-1; j_gene: TRBJ1-2
CDR3aa: ASSLGERQPQH; abundance: NA; d_gene: NA; v_gene: TRBV11-2; j_gene: TRBJ1-5
CDR3aa: ASSAPGRNYEQY; abundance: NA; d_gene: NA; v_gene: TRBV27; j_gene: TRBJ2-7
CDR3aa: AWSVLGGKPDTQY; abundance: NA; d_gene: NA; v_gene: TRBV30; j_gene: TRBJ2-3
CDR3aa: ASSLPYGSNEKLF; abundance: NA; d_gene: NA; v_gene: TRBV28; j_gene: TRBJ1-4